Given below is one T cell receptor (beta chain) in context. Its antigen target is currently unknown. No base quality values were provided; no much bigger clone lies one nucleotide off. This sample was included in a study of cytomegalovirus exposure and HLA in healthy donors (dated by TCRdb to 2016 to 2017). In terms of the full investigation: An earlier analysis of about 530 of the donors reported 276 Gb of sequence data and some 110 million unique TCR beta sequences obtained from about 200 million T cells. An early release that covered about 640 HLA-typed donors contained approximately 290 gigabases of sequencing data and roughly 84 million unique TCR sequences. Of the roughly 400 genotyped donors, about 80% fell in the genetic ancestry cluster associated with self-reported Caucasian donors. The aim of the study was to test whether cataloging public T cell receptors could identify signatures of past pathogen exposure. The T cell repertoires of about 700 subjects were profiled by immunosequencing and related to cytomegalovirus serostatus. Along with the approximately 600-subject first cohort, a separate validation cohort of over a hundred different subjects was used. To predict cytomegalovirus infection status, the study combined high-throughput TCR immunosequencing, statistical association of individual TCRs with disease status, and machine learning. In a later analysis, previously published TCR beta repertoires from about 640 donors were re-analyzed and high-resolution HLA genotyping was added so that TCR occurrence patterns could be studied. Rather than drawing on any new phenotypic data, the later analysis identified candidate immune exposures from TCR beta sequences and the way those sequences occurred across donors. An earlier analysis of fewer than 700 of the donors applied high-throughput TCR beta sequencing to assess whether each TCR beta V gene segment acted as functional or pseudogenic. Donor age, sex, ethnicity and CMV serostatus were compiled together with the repertoire data. Genome-wide SNP genotypes for about 65% of the roughly 670 donors were used in a later genetic analysis, which treated that subset as a discovery cohort. Every repertoire in the discovery cohort had been generated on one and the same sequencing platform. HLA typing covered class I and class II loci at four-digit resolution. Typing coverage varied by locus: roughly 629-640 donors for A, B, C, DRB1 and DQB1; 500 to 550 for DQA1; more than 600 for DPA1; approximately 490 for DPB1. Because of strong linkage in the cohort, roughly five DR-DQ haplotypes were treated as single units for association and clustering. Among 398 genotyped donors of the cohort, an average of approximately 240,000 unique TCR beta nucleotide sequences was sequenced per donor, of which roughly 17% were non-productive. What the authors observed across the whole study: Correlated functional status among segregating V segments might be attributable to linkage disequilibrium, but an unknown experimental factor could not be ruled out. A few of the identified cytomegalovirus-associated TCR beta chains were confirmed in vitro to be specific for cytomegalovirus antigens. Because the 87-base-pair reads could not distinguish some IMGT-functional V segments, including TRBV6-2 and TRBV6-3, those segments were excluded. In this cohort, only TCR beta chains were sequenced, and detectable features were limited by the absence of alpha or paired-chain data. The only immune exposure information available for the cohort was CMV serostatus. An earlier analysis of some 560 of the donors showed that most TCR beta V segments appeared in productive rearrangements either about 87% or about 30% of the time, which broadly matched IMGT annotations. A total of 150 to 200 TCR beta chains were listed by the study as associated with cytomegalovirus. In a later genetic analysis, a missense DCLRE1C variant was associated with V-gene and J-gene trimming of TCR beta chains, and the association was replicated in an independent cohort. HLA typing was unavailable for some donors at each locus, so association tests used only the typed subset. A later analysis found that HLA-associated TCR beta chains were more clonally expanded and had lower generation probabilities than equally common non-associated chains. The presence/absence analyses assumed that sequencing depth was roughly uniform across donors, and that assumption may not be true. A further reported finding was that TCR beta sequences accurately predicted the HLA-A and HLA-B alleles for most subjects in the first cohort. In a later analysis, about 16,000 TCR beta sequences were associated with specific HLA alleles at a false discovery rate of 0.05. A cluster of highly shared sequence variants was judged likely to represent a technical artifact of the sequencing pipeline. According to the authors, the approach could potentially be generalized to other disease states and immunological phenotypes. The earlier analysis of approximately 590 of the donors excluded about 16 rarely observed V segments, including chromosome 9 orphons, because counts were too low. The classifier was reported to diagnose cytomegalovirus status with high specificity and sensitivity in both the original and validation cohorts. In a later analysis, the rate of TCR association differed among HLA loci, with DRB1 alleles having the most associated TCRs and HLA-C alleles having the fewest. Most CMV-associated TCR beta chains appeared to be HLA-restricted in a later analysis, and the HLA associations seemed to be driven largely by CMV exposure. In a later genetic analysis, fewer N-insertions in productive TCRs were reported among donors in an Asian-associated ancestry cluster than the approximately 630-donor mean. While some public TCRs were present in many individuals, most TCR sequences turned up only very rarely across donors. When HLA alleles, especially DR and DQ, strongly co-occurred, TCR associations were difficult to assign to individual alleles. A later analysis reported that several top co-occurrence clusters appeared linked to parvovirus B19, influenza, CMV and Epstein-Barr virus.

Preparation of the library involved the immunoSEQ multiplex PCR assay. The multiplex PCR relied on a mix of 60 forward primers for TCR Vbeta segments and 13 reverse primers for TCR Jbeta segments. The CDR3 region of rearranged TCR beta genes was amplified from genomic DNA with a multiplex PCR assay. The Illumina HiSeq System was used to sequence the amplified TCR beta libraries as 87-base-pair reads. Per the original workflow: Across the 500 to 700 repertoires, a later analysis counted tens of millions of unique TCR beta chains, some 11 million of which were shared by at least two donors. Raw reads were error-corrected and collapsed into unique sequences by a nearest-neighbor algorithm in which closely related sequences were merged to remove PCR and sequencing errors. CDR3 sequences were aligned to IMGT reference sequences to assign V, D and J gene segments. For a sequence to be retained, a match of at least six nucleotides was required to both a V gene segment and a J gene segment. Rearrangements were called productive when the CDR3 lacked stop codons and stayed in frame with V and J; all others were non-productive. CDR3 was defined by IMGT convention, running from the second conserved V-encoded cysteine to the conserved J-encoded phenylalanine. The earlier analysis of about 610 of the donors excluded sequences that lacked an unambiguous match to a single V gene segment. In an earlier analysis of some 590 of the donors, a V segment was called functional when productive rearrangements were above 56.7%, and segregating when the standard deviation between donors exceeded 5%. A statistical classification framework was built to diagnose cytomegalovirus status from the catalog of TCR beta chain sequences. In a later analysis, TCR nucleotide sequences were compared against IMGT/GENE-DB human TR gene sequences so that V and J genes could be assigned. In a later analysis, CDR3 sequences and most-parsimonious VDJ recombination scenarios were assigned using the TCRdist pipeline. In a later analysis, each TCR beta chain was defined by its CDR3 amino acid sequence together with its V-gene family, and reads without a unique V-gene family were excluded. As a way to deal with suspected cross-contamination and a sequencing artifact, a later analysis dropped under 600 nucleotide sequences that were highly shared and had low generation probability. A later analysis calculated a clonal expansion index for each public chain from normalized within-repertoire ranks of inferred template counts. In a later analysis, generation probabilities were computed with a VDJ recombination model fitted to out-of-frame rearrangements, and the resulting probabilities were checked against IGoR. Hypergeometric tests were used in a later analysis to score TCR-TCR, TCR-HLA and TCR-CMV co-occurrence, with a repertoire-size bias correction applied to the TCR pairs. In a later analysis, false discovery rates were estimated by permuting HLA or CMV assignments 20 times. In a later analysis, co-occurring TCRs were grouped using DBSCAN, and TCRdist sequence similarity was added for clustering within HLA-allele-positive subsets. Co-occurrence clustering excluded repertoires with fewer than 30,000 or more than 120,000 public chains, plus five with anomalous nucleotide sharing. Imported from immuneACCESS, the table was reduced by TCRdb to in-frame sequences with V and J called. These copies leave out some clones; in studies compared against another copy, an unresolved V gene accounts for under half, and the cause of the remainder is not known. That table is the source of V, J and clone size, and D and trimming were worked out from the DNA. The sample records 210,000 or so clones, about 85% of which are singletons. The top ten constitute around 0.23% of the sample.

The cohort comprised 550 to 700 healthy bone marrow donors. At the time of sampling, every cohort member was nominally healthy, though immune exposures that went unrecorded were likely present. The donor tested CMV seronegative, placing the donor among the 350 or so seronegative members of the cohort. A peripheral blood sample was collected from each donor, and TCR beta sequencing was performed on peripheral blood mononuclear cells. The Qiagen DNeasy Blood Extraction Kit was used to extract genomic DNA from the blood cell samples. Between the V and J ends, shortened by 5 bases and 4 bases respectively, the junction contains 15 bases. From the cysteine up to the phenylalanine, the CDR3 has a length of 15 residues. Here the CDR3 DNA is all that survives: 45 bases in frame from base 1. For CDR1 and CDR2, the germline V gene lists SGHVS and FQNEAQ.

The source material was PBMCs. The receptor's source is a girl aged 2-15 years in good health and CMV-seronegative. The V and J segments used are TRBV7-8 and TRBJ1-5, and possibly TRBD1, on 6 matching bases. The CDR3: CASSRPGAQNQPQHF. Read as DNA, the sequence is TGTGCCAGCAGCCGCCCAGGGGCGCAAAATCAGCCCCAGCATTTT.